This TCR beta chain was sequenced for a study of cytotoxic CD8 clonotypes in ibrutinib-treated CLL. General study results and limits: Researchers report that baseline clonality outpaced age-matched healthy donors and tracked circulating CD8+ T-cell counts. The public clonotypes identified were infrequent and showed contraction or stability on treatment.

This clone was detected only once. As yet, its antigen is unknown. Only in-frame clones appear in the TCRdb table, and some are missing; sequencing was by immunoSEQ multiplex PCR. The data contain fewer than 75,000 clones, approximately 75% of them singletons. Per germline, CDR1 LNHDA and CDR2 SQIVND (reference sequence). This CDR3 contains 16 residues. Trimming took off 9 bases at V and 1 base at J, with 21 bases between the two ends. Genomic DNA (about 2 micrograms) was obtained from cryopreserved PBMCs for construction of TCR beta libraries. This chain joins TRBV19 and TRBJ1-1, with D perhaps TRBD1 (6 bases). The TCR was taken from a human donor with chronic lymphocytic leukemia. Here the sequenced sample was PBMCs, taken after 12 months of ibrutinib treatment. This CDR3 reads CASLPSRGATNTEAFF. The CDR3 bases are TGTGCCAGCCTGCCCTCTCGGGGGGCGACGAACACTGAAGCTTTCTTT.